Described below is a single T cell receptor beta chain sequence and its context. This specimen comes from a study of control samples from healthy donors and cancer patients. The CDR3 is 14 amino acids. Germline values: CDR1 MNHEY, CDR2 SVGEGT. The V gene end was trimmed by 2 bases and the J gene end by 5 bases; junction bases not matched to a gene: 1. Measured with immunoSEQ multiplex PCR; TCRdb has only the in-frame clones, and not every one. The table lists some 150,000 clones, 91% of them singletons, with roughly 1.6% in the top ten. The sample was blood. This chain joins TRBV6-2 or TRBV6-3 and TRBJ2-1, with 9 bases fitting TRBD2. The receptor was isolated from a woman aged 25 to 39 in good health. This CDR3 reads CASSYLAGNNEQFF. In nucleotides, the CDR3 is TGTGCCAGCAGTTACCTAGCGGGGAACAATGAGCAGTTCTTC.